This TCR beta chain comes out of a study of human T cells and chemical hapten exposure (dated by TCRdb to the early 2020s). General notes on the study: For sensitization, 2% DPC in acetone was applied to an approximately 2 cm by approximately 2 cm area of upper inner arm skin. Throughout the study period of 20 to 25 weeks, patients also received therapeutic DPC doses to the scalp every week. About 30 alopecia patients provided blood for TCR sequencing at one to four time points (pre-sensitization, 2, 6 and 24 weeks). Peripheral blood TCR repertoire changes were tracked in vivo in alopecia patients during primary and secondary sensitization to the hapten diphenylcyclopropenone (DPC). Blood was sampled from patients pre-sensitization (week 0) and at 2, 6 and about 24 weeks after DPC sensitization. The libraries were sequenced as a pool, and the TCR yield per sample differed mostly because of small variations in library volumes within the pool. Alopecia areata with under or over 50% scalp involvement, alopecia totalis and alopecia universalis were represented in the patient cohort, which was mostly female. Patch tests used Finn chambers with 0.01% DPC on the upper back, scored after 6 days by International Contact Dermatitis Research Group standards. On the study overall, not on this receptor specifically: Repeated subsampling changed both the strength of the expansion versus patch-test correlation and the threshold at which the correlation became significant. Expanded TCRs formed significantly more large CDR3 similarity clusters than pre-sensitization or healthy control sets, consistent with antigen-driven responses. The number of TCRs above 1 in 1000 frequency did not change with DPC sensitization; there was no evidence of global repertoire structure alterations. A positive correlation was found between the number of PT1 expanded TCRs and patch test score, with significance reached at thresholds 8, 16 and 32 but not 4. Because all patients had alopecia, a presumed autoimmune disease, the immune response of the patients might differ from that of healthy individuals.

CDR1 and CDR2 were assigned from the germline V gene (reference sequence) as MNHNY and SVGAGI. The V and J ends are trimmed by 4 bases and 4 bases, leaving 9 bases between them. The CDR3, cysteine through phenylalanine, is 13 amino acids long. The sequence is cut down to CDR3 DNA, 39 bases in frame from base 1. The time point label on this specimen signifies: pre-sensitization, week 0. In light of the paper, this sample's treatment or condition label describes: therapeutic diphenylcyclopropenone sensitization with weekly scalp DPC. Blood at each patch-test visit was drawn before the patch test was applied. Eligible patients were aged 18 to 70, diagnosed with alopecia, deemed suitable for DPC therapy, and excluded if pregnant. Total RNA was extracted from unfractionated whole blood collected in Tempus Blood RNA tubes. This clonotype was counted a few times. This clone's antigen is unknown. No clone much larger than this one lies a single base away; base qualities are absent.

Libraries were prepared through RACE. For sequencing, a NextSeq 500 was employed. During library preparation, unique molecular identifiers were attached to individual cDNA molecules so that TCRs could be counted in a quantitative, reproducible way. From each blood RNA sample, both TCR alpha and TCR beta chains were sequenced. Per the authors' processing: The median number of TCRs per sample was 95,638, ranging from about 20,000 to 750,000. The Decombinator software suite was used to annotate the V, J and CDR3 of the TCR reads. For PS versus PT1 abundance plots, all samples were subsampled to the same number of TCRs (28,000). TCRs were defined as expanded if absent before sensitization and observed at least eight times at the 2-week time point. TCRdb cleaned the public reads at Q25 with fastp, built clones with MiXCR and kept in-frame beta chains. Every entry covers one CDR3 protein and lists the most common genes and DNA from its rows. TCRdb, not the authors, supplied the V and J calls. This sample is represented by about 250,000 distinct CDR3 sequences; around 7% of them were singletons. In total, the top ten clones hold about 1.1% of the sample.

The chain was built from TRBV6-6 and TRBJ2-3; the D gene remains uncertain. The receptor's source is a man younger than 35 with alopecia areata. Some clones in this sample may be carry-over from other donors' samples. The source material was whole blood, sampled in connection with sensitization to the hapten diphenylcyclopropenone (DPC). CDR3 reads: CASSSLFADTQYF. The nucleotide sequence is TGTGCCAGCAGTTCTCTCTTTGCAGATACGCAGTATTTT.